The next 21 T cell receptor beta chains were all read from a single sample in a study of tumor-infiltrating lymphocytes in primary liver carcinoma. TCR beta cDNA was reverse-transcribed from about 0.45 ug of total RNA. The reaction used a constant-region primer and ProtoScript II reverse transcriptase. Three nested multiplex PCR rounds, a slightly modified ARM-PCR method, built the TCR beta libraries. Both of the initial two PCR rounds ran for around 9 cycles and employed TRBV1-TRBV30 forward primers alongside a C-beta reverse primer. Using its own MiXCR run on the multiplex PCR reads, TCRdb lists one record per CDR3 protein. The repertoire holds roughly 57,000 distinct CDR3 sequences, about two thirds seen once, with about 56% in the top ten. Co-extracting RNA and DNA was done with 20-30 mg of unsorted bulk tissue as input. The source material was liver tumor tissue from sampling region 2. Described subset: tumor region T2, inferior pole. These receptors originate from a middle-aged man with primary liver carcinoma and hepatitis B virus infection.

A word on this clonotype: A read error may account for a junction end that differs from germline. The chain is built from TRBV6-2 or TRBV6-3 and TRBJ2-7; 9 nucleotides align to TRBD2. The CDR3 length is 15 residues. Germline CDR1 and CDR2: MNHEY and SVGEGT. This CDR3 is CASGYSAGGQNEQYF. In DNA, the CDR3 is TGTGCCAGCGGTTACTCGGCGGGAGGGCAGAACGAGCAGTACTTC.

The gene calls are TRBV14 and TRBJ2-1; no clear D. The germline V and J ends were trimmed by 4 bases and 7 bases, with 20 bases remaining between them. The CDR3 contains 16 residues. Germline V gene data show CDR1 as SGHDN and CDR2 as FVKESK. CDR3 nucleotide sequence: TGTGCCAGCAGCCCCTCGGACGGTTTCAGTAATAATGAGCAGTTCTTC. Protein: CASSPSDGFSNNEQFF.

The rearrangement uses TRBV11-2 and TRBJ2-2, with D possibly TRBD1 on 5 matching bases. The CDR3 extends over 13 amino acids. Germline V lookup: CDR1 SGHAT, CDR2 FQNNGV. The CDR3 DNA reads TGTGCAAACAACTTAGCAGGGCCCGGGGAGCTGTTTTTT. Protein sequence: CANNLAGPGELFF.

Points on this clonotype: A much more abundant neighbour one base away suggests this may be a read error. This likely comes from a read error, as the CDR3 has no conserved phenylalanine or tryptophan at its end. This rearrangement joins TRBV6-5 to TRBJ2-1, with TRBD2 matching over 10 bases. In germline, CDR1 is MNHEY, CDR2 SVGAGI. The trim removed 7 bases at V and 13 bases at J, leaving 10 bases unmatched. There are 13 residues in the CDR3. The CDR3 bases are TGTGCCAGCACCCTCACTAGCGGGACTGTCCAGTTCCTC. Translating gives CASTLTSGTVQFL.

This clonotype has ten or more counts. The chain recombines TRBV12-3 or TRBV12-4 with TRBJ2-3; 14 bases agree with TRBD2. The CDR3 has 16 amino acids. The trim removed 5 bases at V and 4 bases at J, leaving 5 bases unmatched. CDR3 loop: CASSPGLAGGADTQYF. The CDR3 DNA sequence: TGTGCCAGCAGTCCTGGACTAGCGGGAGGAGCAGATACGCAGTATTTT.

This clonotype was counted only a few times. As DNA, the CDR3 is TGTGCCAGCAGTTTATTCTTTCGTTGGTCAGGGGAGGCTTCCACTCCCGGTCGCTTCTATGGCTACACCTTC. Translation: CASSLFFRWSGEASTPGRFYGYTF. The chain carries TRBV28 and TRBJ1-2, with TRBD1 as a possible D gene (6 bases). From germline, CDR1 is MDHEN and CDR2 SYDVKM. The CDR3 extends over 24 amino acids. Trimming removed 1 base from V and 4 bases from J, with 40 bases in between.

This clonotype appeared a few times. At one of its ends the junction is not consistent with the germline gene, which may arise from a read error. The chain combines TRBV4-3 with TRBJ2-1, with D unresolved. The CDR3 loop spans 14 amino acids. Germline V CDR1 and CDR2: LGHNA, YSLEER. CDR3 sequence (DNA): TGCGCCAACAGCCAAGAGTCGCAGCACAATGAGCAGTTCTTC. This translates into CANSQESQHNEQFF.

The V gene is TRBV4-2, the J gene TRBJ1-1; D gene uncertain. The V gene lost 0 bases and the J gene lost 5 bases, with 13 bases spanning the gap. Germline assignment: CDR1 LGHNA and CDR2 YNFKEQ. The CDR3 is 15 residues long. CDR3: CASSQDRSQRTEAFF. In nucleotides, the CDR3 is TGTGCCAGCAGCCAAGATAGGAGCCAGAGAACTGAAGCTTTCTTT.

V usage is TRBV6-6 and J usage is TRBJ1-5; no clear D gene. Germline CDR1 is MNHNY and CDR2 is SVGAGI (reference sequence). The CDR3 spans 14 residues. Trimming removed 5 bases at V and 4 bases at J, with 12 bases between. The CDR3 nucleotides read TGTGCCAGCAGTGAGGGTAATAGTAATCAGCCCCAGCATTTT. The encoded protein is CASSEGNSNQPQHF.

J is TRBJ2-3 and V is TRBV5-6; 9 bases fit TRBD1. V gave up 6 bases and J gave up 0 bases; unmatched junction bases: 8. This CDR3 has 16 amino acids. Germline V CDR1 and CDR2: SGHDT, YYEEEE. The CDR3 region has the DNA TGTGCCAGCAACATCTACAGGGGGCCTAGCACAGATACGCAGTATTTT. Amino acid sequence: CASNIYRGPSTDTQYF.

Worth noting for this clonotype: The junction differs from germline at one of its ends, possibly a read error. The chain uses TRBV4-2 and TRBJ1-4; TRBD1 might be the D (5 bases). The CDR3 consists of 20 residues. CDR1 and CDR2 from the germline V gene are LGHNA and YNFKEQ. CDR3 coding DNA: TGTGCCAGCAGCCAAGAGTTTCAGGGAAAGGGGTCTGCAACTAGTGAAAAACTGTTTTTT. Translated: CASSQEFQGKGSATSEKLFF.

Note on this clonotype: A read error is likely, as this CDR3 ends without the conserved phenylalanine or tryptophan. The chain has TRBV11-3 and TRBJ2-1; D call uncertain. The germline CDR1 and CDR2 sequences are SGHNT and YENEEA. V was trimmed by 2 bases and J by 7 bases, leaving 6 bases between them. The CDR3 has 12 residues. The CDR3 spells CASSLNANEQFI. CDR3 DNA sequence: TGTGCCAGCAGCTTAAATGCGAATGAGCAGTTCATC.

The rearrangement uses TRBV4-3 and TRBJ1-2; unclear D gene. Germline-derived CDR1 and CDR2 are LGHNA and YSLEER. The CDR3 sequence is 14 residues long. V was cut by 0 bases and J by 7 bases, with 12 bases left in between. The CDR3 coding sequence is TGCGCCAGCAGCCAAGACTGGCCGGAGCCTGGCTACACCTTC. This translates into CASSQDWPEPGYTF.

The chain uses TRBV29-1 and TRBJ2-3; the match to TRBD2 covers 8 bases. The CDR3 contains 15 residues. Germline assignment: CDR1 SQVTM and CDR2 ANQGSEA. V was clipped by 8 bases and J by 2 bases; unmatched bases: 12. The DNA for the CDR3 is TGCAGCTCACGAGGGCTAGCGGGCGTCACAGATACGCAGTATTTT. This translates into CSSRGLAGVTDTQYF.

Of note for this clonotype: The CDR3 does not close with the conserved phenylalanine or tryptophan, likely indicating a read error. The limits of the CDR3 on the DNA are not certain, so only TCRdb's listed CDR3 is given. This chain connects TRBV12-3 or TRBV12-4 to TRBJ2-7; the table's D gene call, TRBD1, was not cross checked with the DNA. The length of the CDR3 is 15 amino acids, counting both ends. The CDR3 loop is CASSRWTWGPYEEYI.

Ten or more counts support this clonotype. V usage is TRBV28 and J usage is TRBJ2-6; 9 positions match TRBD1. CDR1 is MDHEN, CDR2 SYDVKM, per germline. The V gene end was trimmed by 3 bases and the J gene end by 0 bases; junction bases not matched to a gene: 6. The CDR3 is 18 amino acids. CDR3: CASSFLGQGLSGANVLTF. In nucleotides, the CDR3 is TGTGCCAGCAGTTTTCTCGGACAGGGGCTCTCTGGGGCCAACGTCCTGACTTTC.

Of note for this clonotype: Given the absence of the conserved phenylalanine or tryptophan at the CDR3 end, a read error is likely. The DNA is omitted, as the CDR3 cannot be located on it reliably, and the CDR3 follows TCRdb's listing. The V call is TRBV5-1, the J call TRBJ2-7; the table's D call of TRBD1 was not tested on the DNA. A total of 15 residues make up the CDR3, ends included. CDR1 SGHRS and CDR2 YFSETQ come from the germline V gene. CDR3 amino acids: CASRRGQGVAYKQHC.

As concerns this clonotype: Lacking the conserved final phenylalanine or tryptophan, this CDR3 likely reflects a read error. The DNA is omitted, as the CDR3 cannot be located on it reliably, and the CDR3 follows TCRdb's listing. The J gene is TRBJ1-1, the V gene TRBV11-2; TRBD1 was called by the table and not checked on the DNA. Germline lookup yields CDR1 SGHAT and CDR2 FQNNGV. The CDR3 numbers 14 amino acids, ends counted. The CDR3: CASSRDRVMTEPFI.

With respect to this clonotype: One end of the junction fails to match germline, which may point to a read error. V and J are TRBV29-1 and TRBJ2-7; D gene ambiguous. There are 12 residues in the CDR3. The germline V gene encodes CDR1 SQVTM and CDR2 ANQGSEA. The DNA for the CDR3 is TGCAGCGGCACGGTTAGCTCCTGCGAGCAGTACTTC. Protein sequence: CSGTVSSCEQYF.

This clonotype was observed once. CDR3 residues: CASSPAGTVFLGELFF. CDR3 nucleotides: TGTGCCAGCAGCCCAGCGGGGACGGTTTTCCTCGGGGAGCTGTTTTTT. The rearrangement joins TRBV11-3 to TRBJ2-2; 7 nucleotides agree with TRBD2. Germline trimming cut 5 bases from V and 7 bases from J; bases unmatched to any gene: 13. The CDR3 has 16 residues. CDR1 is SGHNT and CDR2 is YENEEA in the germline V gene.

Comment on this clonotype: An end of the junction differs from the germline gene, which may be a read error. The chain has TRBV7-9 and TRBJ2-2; TRBD1 agrees at 7 bases. This CDR3 has 14 residues. The germline CDR1 and CDR2 sequences are SEHNR and FQNEAQ (reference sequence). CDR3 bases: TGTGCCAGCAGCTCAGAGGGGGCCGACGGGGATCTGTTTTTT. It specifies CASSSEGADGDLFF. Combining the CDR3 with reference TRBV7-9 and TRBJ2-2 gives the whole variable domain DTGVSQNPRHKITKRGQNVTFRCDPISEHNRLYWYRQTLGQGPEFLTYFQNEAQLEKSRLLSDRFSAERPKGSFSTLEIQRTEQGDSAMYLCASSSEGADGDLFFGEGSRLTVL.